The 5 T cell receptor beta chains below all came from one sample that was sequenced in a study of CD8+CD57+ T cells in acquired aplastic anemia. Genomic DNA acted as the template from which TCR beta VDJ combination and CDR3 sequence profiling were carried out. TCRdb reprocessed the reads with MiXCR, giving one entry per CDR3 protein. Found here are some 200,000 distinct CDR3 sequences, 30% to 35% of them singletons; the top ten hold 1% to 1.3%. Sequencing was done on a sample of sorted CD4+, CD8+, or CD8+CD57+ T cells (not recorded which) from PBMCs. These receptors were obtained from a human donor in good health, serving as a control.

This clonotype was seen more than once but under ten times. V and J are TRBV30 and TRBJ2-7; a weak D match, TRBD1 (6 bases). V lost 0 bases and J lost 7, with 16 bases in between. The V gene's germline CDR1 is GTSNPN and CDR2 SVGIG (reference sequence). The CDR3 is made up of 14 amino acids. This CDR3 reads CAWSVLGASGEQYF. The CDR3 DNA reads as TGTGCCTGGAGTGTATTGGGGGCCTCGGGGGAGCAGTACTTC.

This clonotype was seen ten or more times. CDR3 in amino acids: CASSAGTTAYEQYF. In nucleotides, the CDR3 is TGCGCCAGCAGCGCCGGGACTACAGCCTACGAGCAGTACTTC. The chain has TRBV5-1 and TRBJ2-7; 7 positions agree with TRBD2. This CDR3 spans 14 amino acids. J was trimmed by 2 bases and V by 4 bases; bases with no gene match: 6. Germline CDR1 SGHRS, CDR2 YFSETQ.

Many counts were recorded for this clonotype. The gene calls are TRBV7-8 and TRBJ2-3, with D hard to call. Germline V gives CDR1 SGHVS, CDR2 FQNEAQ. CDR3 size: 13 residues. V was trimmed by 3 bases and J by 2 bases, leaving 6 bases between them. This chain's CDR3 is CASSFVHTDTQYF. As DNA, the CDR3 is TGTGCCAGCAGCTTTGTCCACACAGATACGCAGTATTTT.

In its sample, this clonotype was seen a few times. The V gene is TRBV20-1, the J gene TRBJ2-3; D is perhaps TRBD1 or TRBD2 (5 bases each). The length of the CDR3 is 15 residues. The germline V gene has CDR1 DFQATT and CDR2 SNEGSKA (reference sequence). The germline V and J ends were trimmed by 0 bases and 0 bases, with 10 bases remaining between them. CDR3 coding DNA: TGCAGTGCTAGAGATGGGGCTAGCAGCACAGATACGCAGTATTTT. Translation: CSARDGASSTDTQYF.

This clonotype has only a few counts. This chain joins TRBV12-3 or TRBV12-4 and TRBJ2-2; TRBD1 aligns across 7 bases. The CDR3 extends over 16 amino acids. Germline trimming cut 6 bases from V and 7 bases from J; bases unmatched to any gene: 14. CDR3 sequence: CASRKSLGGELGELFF. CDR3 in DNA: TGTGCCAGCAGGAAATCCCTAGGGGGCGAGCTCGGGGAGCTGTTTTTT.